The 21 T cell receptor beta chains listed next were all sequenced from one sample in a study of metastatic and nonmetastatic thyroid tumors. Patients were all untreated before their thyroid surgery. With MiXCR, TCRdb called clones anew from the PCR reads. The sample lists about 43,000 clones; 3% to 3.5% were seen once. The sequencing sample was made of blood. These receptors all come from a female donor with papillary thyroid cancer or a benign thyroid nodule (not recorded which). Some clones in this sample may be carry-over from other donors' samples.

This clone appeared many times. CDR3 DNA: TGTGCCAGCAGCTTAGGACTAGCGGACACCGGGGAGCTGTTTTTT. Encoded protein: CASSLGLADTGELFF. The chain has TRBV11-3 and TRBJ2-2; TRBD2 agrees at 9 bases. J was trimmed by 3 bases and V by 1 base; bases with no gene match: 0. The germline V gene has CDR1 SGHNT and CDR2 YENEEA. The CDR3 is made up of 15 amino acids.

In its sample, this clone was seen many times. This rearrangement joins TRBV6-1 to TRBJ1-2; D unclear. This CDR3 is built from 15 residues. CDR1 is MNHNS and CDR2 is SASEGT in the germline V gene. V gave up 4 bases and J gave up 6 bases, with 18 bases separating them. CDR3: CASSVTADSPDGYTF. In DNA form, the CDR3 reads TGTGCCAGCAGTGTTACAGCTGACTCCCCCGATGGCTACACCTTC.

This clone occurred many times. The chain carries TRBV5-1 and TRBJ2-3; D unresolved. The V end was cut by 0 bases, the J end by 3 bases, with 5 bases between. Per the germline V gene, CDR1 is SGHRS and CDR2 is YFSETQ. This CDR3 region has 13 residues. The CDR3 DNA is TGCGCCAGCAGCTTGGAGAGAACAGATACGCAGTATTTT. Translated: CASSLERTDTQYF.

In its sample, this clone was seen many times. The CDR3 loop reads CASSDDLAGAEQFF. The CDR3 bases are TGTGCCAGCAGTGATGATCTGGCGGGAGCTGAGCAGTTCTTC. The chain is built from TRBV6-4 and TRBJ2-1, with TRBD2 matching 7 bases. This CDR3 contains 14 residues. Germline V gives CDR1 MRHNA, CDR2 SNTAGT. V shed 3 bases and J 9 bases; nucleotides not matched to a gene: 8.

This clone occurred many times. The CDR3 region is CASSLPGIEAFF. For the CDR3, the DNA is TGCGCCAGCAGCTTGCCTGGTATTGAAGCTTTCTTT. This chain links TRBV5-1 with TRBJ1-1, with no clear D. Looked up from germline, CDR1 is SGHRS and CDR2 is YFSETQ. Between the trimmed V and J ends, which lost 1 base and 7 bases, there was a span of 8 bases. The CDR3 contains 12 residues.

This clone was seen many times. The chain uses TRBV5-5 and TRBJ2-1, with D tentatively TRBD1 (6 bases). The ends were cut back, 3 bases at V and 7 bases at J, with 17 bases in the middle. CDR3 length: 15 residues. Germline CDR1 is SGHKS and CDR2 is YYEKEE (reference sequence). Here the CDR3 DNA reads TGTGCCAGCAGCTCTAATCCAGGGGCGGAAAATGAGCAGTTCTTC. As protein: CASSSNPGAENEQFF.

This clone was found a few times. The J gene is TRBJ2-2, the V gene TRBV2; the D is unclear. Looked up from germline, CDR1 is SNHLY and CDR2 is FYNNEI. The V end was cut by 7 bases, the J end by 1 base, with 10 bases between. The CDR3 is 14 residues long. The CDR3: CASKSDVNTGELFF. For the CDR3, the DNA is TGTGCCAGCAAATCTGACGTGAACACCGGGGAGCTGTTTTTT.

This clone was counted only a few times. DNA for the CDR3: TGTGCCAGCAGTTCCGGGACTAGCGGGATCAATGAGCAGTTCTTC. It yields the protein CASSSGTSGINEQFF. The chain joins TRBV12-3 or TRBV12-4 to TRBJ2-1; 13 nucleotides match TRBD2. This CDR3 spans 15 amino acids. Trimming cost V 4 bases and J 6 bases; bases outside gene matches: 3.

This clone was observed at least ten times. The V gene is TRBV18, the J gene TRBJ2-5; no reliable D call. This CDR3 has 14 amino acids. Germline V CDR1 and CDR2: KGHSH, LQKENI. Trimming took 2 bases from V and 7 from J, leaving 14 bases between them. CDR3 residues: CASSPAHPRWTQYF. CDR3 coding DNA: TGTGCCAGCTCACCAGCTCATCCTCGTTGGACCCAGTACTTC. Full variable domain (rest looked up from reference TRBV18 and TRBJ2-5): NAGVMQNPRHLVRRRGQEARLRCSPMKGHSHVYWYRQLPEEGLKFMVYLQKENIIDESGMPKERFSAEFPKEGPSILRIQQVVRGDSAAYFCASSPAHPRWTQYFGPGTRLLVL.

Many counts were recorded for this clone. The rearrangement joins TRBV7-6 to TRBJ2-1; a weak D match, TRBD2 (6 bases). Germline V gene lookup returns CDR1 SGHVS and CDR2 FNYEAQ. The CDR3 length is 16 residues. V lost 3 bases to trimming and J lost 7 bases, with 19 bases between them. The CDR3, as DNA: TGTGCCAGCAGCTTCTCCGGGAGTTGGGACCAGAATGAGCAGTTCTTC. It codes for CASSFSGSWDQNEQFF.

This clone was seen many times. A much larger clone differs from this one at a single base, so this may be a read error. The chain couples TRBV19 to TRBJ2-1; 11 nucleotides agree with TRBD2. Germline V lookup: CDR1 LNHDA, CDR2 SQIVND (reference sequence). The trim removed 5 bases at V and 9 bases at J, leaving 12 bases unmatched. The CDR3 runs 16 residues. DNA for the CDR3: TGTGCCAGTAGTGCCCCGCTAGCGGGAGGAGGGAGTGAGCAGTTCTTC. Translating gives CASSAPLAGGGSEQFF.

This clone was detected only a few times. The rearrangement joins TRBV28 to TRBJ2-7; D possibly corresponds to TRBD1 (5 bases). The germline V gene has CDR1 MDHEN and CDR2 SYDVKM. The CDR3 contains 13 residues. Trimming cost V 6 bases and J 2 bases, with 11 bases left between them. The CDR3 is CASRGPRAYEQYF. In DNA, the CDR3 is TGTGCCAGCAGGGGGCCTAGGGCCTACGAGCAGTACTTC. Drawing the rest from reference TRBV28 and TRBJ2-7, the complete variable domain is DVKVTQSSRYLVKRTGEKVFLECVQDMDHENMFWYRQDPGLGLRLIYFSYDVKMKEKGDIPEGYSVSREKKERFSLILESASTNQTSMYLCASRGPRAYEQYFGPGTRLTVT.

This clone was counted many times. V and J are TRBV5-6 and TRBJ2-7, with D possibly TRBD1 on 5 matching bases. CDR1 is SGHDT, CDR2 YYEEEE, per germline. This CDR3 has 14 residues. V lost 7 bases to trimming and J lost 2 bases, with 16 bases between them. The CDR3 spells CASRKRQTTYEQYF. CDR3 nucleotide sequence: TGTGCCAGCCGGAAACGACAGACCACCTACGAGCAGTACTTC.

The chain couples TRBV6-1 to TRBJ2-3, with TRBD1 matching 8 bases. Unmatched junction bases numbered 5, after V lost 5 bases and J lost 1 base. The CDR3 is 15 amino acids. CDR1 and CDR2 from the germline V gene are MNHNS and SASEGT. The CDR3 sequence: CASSQMDRGTDTQYF. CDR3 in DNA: TGTGCCAGCAGTCAAATGGACAGGGGCACAGATACGCAGTATTTT.

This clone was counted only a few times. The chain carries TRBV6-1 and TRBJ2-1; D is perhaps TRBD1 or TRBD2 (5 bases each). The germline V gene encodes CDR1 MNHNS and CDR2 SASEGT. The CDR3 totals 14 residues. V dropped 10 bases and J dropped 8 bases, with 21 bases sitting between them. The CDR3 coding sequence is TGTGCCACCCCGCCGGTACGGGACGTCGATGAGCAGTTCTTC. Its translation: CATPPVRDVDEQFF.

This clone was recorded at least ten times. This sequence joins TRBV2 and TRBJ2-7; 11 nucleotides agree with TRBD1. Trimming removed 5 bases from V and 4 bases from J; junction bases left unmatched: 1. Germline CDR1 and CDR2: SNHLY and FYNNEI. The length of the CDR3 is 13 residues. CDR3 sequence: CASSRDRGYEQYF. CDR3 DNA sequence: TGTGCCAGCAGTAGGGACAGGGGGTACGAGCAGTACTTC.

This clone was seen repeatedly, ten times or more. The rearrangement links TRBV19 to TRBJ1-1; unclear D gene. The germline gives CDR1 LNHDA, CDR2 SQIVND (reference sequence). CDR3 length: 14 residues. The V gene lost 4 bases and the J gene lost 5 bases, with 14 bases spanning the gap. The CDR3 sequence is CASSRGPIGTEAFF. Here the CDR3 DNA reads TGTGCCAGTAGTAGAGGACCAATCGGGACTGAAGCTTTCTTT.

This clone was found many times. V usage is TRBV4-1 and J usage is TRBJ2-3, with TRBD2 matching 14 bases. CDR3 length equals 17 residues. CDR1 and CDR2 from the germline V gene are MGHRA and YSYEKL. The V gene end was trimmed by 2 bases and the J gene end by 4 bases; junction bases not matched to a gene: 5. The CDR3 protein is CASSQRGLAGVSDTQYF. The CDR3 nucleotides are TGCGCCAGCAGCCAAAGGGGACTAGCGGGAGTCTCAGATACGCAGTATTTT.

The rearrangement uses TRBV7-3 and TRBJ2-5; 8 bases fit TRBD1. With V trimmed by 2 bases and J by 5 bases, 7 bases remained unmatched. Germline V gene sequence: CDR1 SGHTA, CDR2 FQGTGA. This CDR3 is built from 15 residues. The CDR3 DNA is TGTGCCAGCAGCTTAGGGGGACAGGCCACGGAGACCCAGTACTTC. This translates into CASSLGGQATETQYF. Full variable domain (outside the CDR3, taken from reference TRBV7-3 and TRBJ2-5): GAGVSQTPSNKVTEKGKYVELRCDPISGHTALYWYRQSLGQGPEFLIYFQGTGAADDSGLPNDRFFAVRPEGSVSTLKIQRTERGDSAVYLCASSLGGQATETQYFGPGTRLLVL.

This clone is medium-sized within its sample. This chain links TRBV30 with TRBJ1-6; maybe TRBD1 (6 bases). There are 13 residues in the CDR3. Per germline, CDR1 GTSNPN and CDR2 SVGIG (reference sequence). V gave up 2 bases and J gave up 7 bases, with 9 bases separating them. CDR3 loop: CAWSSTGNSPLHF. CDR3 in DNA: TGTGCCTGGAGTTCTACAGGGAATTCACCCCTCCACTTT.

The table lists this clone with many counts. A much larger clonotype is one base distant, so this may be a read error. In DNA form, the CDR3 reads TGCAGTGCTAGCCAGGAGGGACAGCCCAGGGAGTCCCTCCGCTTT. Protein product: CSASQEGQPRESLRF. The chain is built from TRBV20-1 and TRBJ1-6, with TRBD1 matching over 7 bases. The CDR3 consists of 15 residues. CDR1 is DFQATT and CDR2 is SNEGSKA in the germline V gene (reference sequence).